This entry lists 7 T cell receptor beta chains sequenced from one sample in a study of cytomegalovirus exposure and HLA in healthy donors. Researchers ran the PCR with 60 Vbeta and 13 Jbeta primers. TCRdb's table, derived via immunoSEQ multiplex PCR, lists solely in-frame clones and lacks some. This table holds some 190,000 clones, about 79% found once. The sample taken for sequencing was PBMCs. These TCRs come from a young man in good health and CMV-seronegative.

The chain is built from TRBV27 and TRBJ1-2; 9 bases map to TRBD1. Germline V CDR1 and CDR2: MNHEY, SMNVEV (reference sequence). V shed 8 bases, J shed 2 bases, and the junction held 12 bases outside the gene matches. This CDR3 comprises 16 residues. CDR3 loop: CASHSPTGGANYGYTF. In DNA form, the CDR3 reads TGTGCCAGCCACTCGCCCACAGGGGGCGCAAACTATGGCTACACCTTC.

CDR3 loop: CASSLGQSRSNEKLFF. Here the CDR3 DNA reads TGTGCCAGCAGCTTAGGACAGTCCAGGTCTAATGAAAAACTGTTTTTT. V gene TRBV7-2 combines with J gene TRBJ1-4; TRBD1 is a possible D gene (5 bases). CDR3 length: 16 amino acids. CDR1 SGHTA and CDR2 FQGNSA come from the germline V gene. With 1 base removed from V and 3 bases from J, the gap between germline ends came to 12 bases. The variable domain in full, completed from reference TRBV7-2 and TRBJ1-4, reads GAGVSQSPSNKVTEKGKDVELRCDPISGHTALYWYRQSLGQGLEFLIYFQGNSAPDKSGLPSDRFSAERTGGSVSTLTIQRTQQEDSAVYLCASSLGQSRSNEKLFFGSGTQLSVL.

This chain uses TRBV27 with TRBJ1-1; D not resolved. Germline V gives CDR1 MNHEY, CDR2 SMNVEV (reference sequence). This CDR3 has 16 amino acids. V lost 4 bases to trimming and J lost 0 bases, with 15 bases between them. The CDR3: CASSWLKTGMNTEAFF. In nucleotides, the CDR3 is TGTGCCAGCAGTTGGCTCAAGACGGGTATGAACACTGAAGCTTTCTTT.

This clone was recorded once. V is TRBV10-3 and J is TRBJ2-7; 8 positions match TRBD2. The CDR3 runs 17 residues. Germline V gene sequence: CDR1 ENHRY, CDR2 SYGVKD. V trimming: 5 bases; J trimming: 5 bases; junction bases outside the gene matches: 17. The CDR3 DNA follows: TGTGCCATCAGTTCCTTCGTACTGGCGGGAGGATTCCACGAGCAGTACTTC. It yields the protein CAISSFVLAGGFHEQYF.

Note on this clone: Other nucleotide sequences from this sample produce the same CDR3. The genes are TRBV7-2 and TRBJ1-6; possible D gene TRBD1, 6 bases. Germline V gene lookup returns CDR1 SGHTA and CDR2 FQGNSA. This CDR3 contains 13 residues. V dropped 4 bases and J dropped 13 bases, with 14 bases sitting between them. The CDR3 region is CASSSGVGEPLHF. The DNA for the CDR3 is TGTGCCAGCAGCTCAGGGGTCGGAGAGCCCCTCCACTTT.

The rearrangement links TRBV7-9 to TRBJ2-7; unclear D gene. Between the trimmed V and J ends, which lost 5 bases and 1 base, there was a span of 21 bases. Germline V gives CDR1 SEHNR, CDR2 FQNEAQ (reference sequence). This CDR3 comprises 17 residues. The chain's CDR3 is CASSPRVGRRESYEQYF. The CDR3 nucleotides are TGTGCCAGCAGCCCCCGAGTGGGTCGGAGAGAATCCTACGAGCAGTACTTC. Looking up the rest from reference TRBV7-9 and TRBJ2-7 gives the full variable domain: DTGVSQNPRHKITKRGQNVTFRCDPISEHNRLYWYRQTLGQGPEFLTYFQNEAQLEKSRLLSDRFSAERPKGSFSTLEIQRTEQGDSAMYLCASSPRVGRRESYEQYFGPGTRLTVT.

The chain recombines TRBV7-3 with TRBJ1-5, with 9 bases matching TRBD1. Trimming took 3 bases from V and 6 from J; bases not matched to a gene: 9. The V gene's germline CDR1 is SGHTA and CDR2 FQGTGA. The CDR3 extends over 16 amino acids. CDR3 bases: TGTGCCAGCAGCTTTACGCCACAGGGGGCACGTCAGCCCCAGCATTTT. Amino acids: CASSFTPQGARQPQHF.